This T cell receptor (beta chain) came from a study of blood T cell repertoires in COVID-19. Study members were between about 18 and 95 years old and lived in 24 US regions. The authors' processing: Researchers report that nucleated cell counts were estimated from reference gene primer amplification. Here immunoSEQ multiplex PCR was the method, and the copy in TCRdb shows in-frame clones only, minus some. V, J and clone size were drawn from that table, and D and trimming were deduced from the DNA. The sample holds around 310,000 clones, around 92% seen once. CDR3 length: 13 amino acids. Germline CDR1 and CDR2: LGHDT and YNNKEL (reference sequence). Trimming shortened V by 11 bases and J by 1 base, and 14 bases separated the two germline ends.

The chain is built from TRBV3-1 (or the pseudogene TRBV3-2) and TRBJ1-1, with D tentatively TRBD1 (5 bases). The sequenced sample was PBMCs or T cells enriched from blood (not recorded which). The TCR was taken from a woman aged 25-40 years who had recovered from COVID-19. CDR3 bases: TGTGCCTGCGGGGCCAGGAGGAACACTGAAGCTTTCTTT. Protein sequence: CACGARRNTEAFF.